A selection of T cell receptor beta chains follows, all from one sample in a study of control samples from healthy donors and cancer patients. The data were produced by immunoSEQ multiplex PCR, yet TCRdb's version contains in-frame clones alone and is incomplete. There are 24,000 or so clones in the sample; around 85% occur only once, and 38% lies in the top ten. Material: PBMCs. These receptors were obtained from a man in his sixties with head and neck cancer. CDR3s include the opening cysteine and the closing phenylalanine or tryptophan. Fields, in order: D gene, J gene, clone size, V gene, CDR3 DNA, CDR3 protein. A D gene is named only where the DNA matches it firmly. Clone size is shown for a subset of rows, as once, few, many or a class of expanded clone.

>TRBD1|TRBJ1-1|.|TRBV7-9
TGTGCCAGCAGCTCTACCACAGGGGGCGCCTCGAACACTGAAGCTTTCTTT
CASSSTTGGASNTEAFF
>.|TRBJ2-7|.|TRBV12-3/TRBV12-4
TGTGCCAGCAGTTTACTCGCTTCCTACGAGCAGTACTTC
CASSLLASYEQYF
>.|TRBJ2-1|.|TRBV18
TGTGCCAGCTCACCGGCGCAGCTTTACAATGAGCAGTTCTTC
CASSPAQLYNEQFF
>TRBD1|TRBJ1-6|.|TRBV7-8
TGTGCCAGCAGCCCTGACAGGGGCCGGGCCCTCCACTTT
CASSPDRGRALHF
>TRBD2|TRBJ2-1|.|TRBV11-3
TGTGCCAGCAGCTTCGGACTAGCGGGCGACGGTAGGGATGAGCAGTTCTTC
CASSFGLAGDGRDEQFF
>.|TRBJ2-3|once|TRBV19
TGTGCCAGTAGTACTCGGGCTTTCCCCACAGATACGCAGTATTTT
CASSTRAFPTDTQYF
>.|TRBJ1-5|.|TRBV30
TGTGCCTGGAGCGCCTCTTTGGCGCGATATAGCAATCAACCCCAGCATTTT
CAWSASLARYSNQPQHF
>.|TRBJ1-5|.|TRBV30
TGTGCCTGGAGTGTACTGGGAATCGAGCCCCAGCATTTT
CAWSVLGIEPQHF
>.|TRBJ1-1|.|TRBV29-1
TGCAGCGTTGAACCTCTGAACACTGAAGCTTTCTTT
CSVEPLNTEAFF
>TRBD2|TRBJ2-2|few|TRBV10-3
TGTGCCATCAGGGCTAGCGGGAGTGACGGGGAGCTGTTTTTT
CAIRASGSDGELFF
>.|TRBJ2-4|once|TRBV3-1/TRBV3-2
TGTGCCAGCAGCCAAGAATTTGGTACAGAGGAAAACATTCAGTACTTC
CASSQEFGTEENIQYF
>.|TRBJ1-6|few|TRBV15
TGTGCCACCTCACGACCGGGAGGGAATTCACCCCTCCACTTT
CATSRPGGNSPLHF
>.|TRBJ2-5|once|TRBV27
TGTGCCAGCGGCTCAAAAGAGACCCAGTACTTC
CASGSKETQYF
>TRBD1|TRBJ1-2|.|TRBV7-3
TGTGCCAGCAGCGCGACGGGACAGGAGGGCTATGGCTACACCTTC
CASSATGQEGYGYTF